The subject of this entry is one T cell receptor (beta chain). What it binds is not known. These data originate in a study of T cell responses to AZD1222 COVID-19 vaccine. The assay was immunoSEQ multiplex PCR, and TCRdb's table has in-frame clones only and misses some. In the table there are some 95,000 clones, 89% of which are singletons. Germline V gene lookup returns CDR1 SGHRS and CDR2 YFSETQ. The CDR3 is made up of 14 amino acids. Trimming cost V 0 bases and J 8 bases, with 14 bases left between them. Study observations and caveats: Nearly half of the spike-specific TCRs reportedly recognize variant regions that carry no mutations. Clonal diversity may have been underestimated, and the donors were mostly white British, with more females than males. Among AZD1222 vaccinees, only 5 to 7 were seropositive at baseline. Sampling captured repertoires only after the peak T cell response.

This clonotype was sampled from an adult in good health. The V gene is TRBV5-1, the J gene TRBJ1-1; D gene ambiguous. Sequencing was performed on peripheral blood, taken on day 0 of MenACWY control vaccination. In DNA form, the CDR3 reads TGCGCCAGCAGCTTGGAAGCGATGACATCCGAAGCTTTCTTT. This encodes CASSLEAMTSEAFF.